These T cell receptor beta chains were read from a single sample in a study of T cells after yellow fever vaccination. In TCRdb, the 5' RACE reads were re-called with MiXCR into one record per CDR3 protein. Of under 55,000 distinct CDR3 sequences listed, 6.8% are singletons. The source material was CD8+ T cells not binding an NS4B(214-222) dextramer, sorted from PBMCs, sampled 45 days after the yellow fever booster vaccination. The origin of the receptors is a man younger than 40 who received the YFV17D yellow fever vaccine. The CDR3 runs from the conserved cysteine through the conserved F or W. The D gene is left open where the match is weak. Clone sizes are given selectively: once, few, many, or a class where the clone is expanded.

v_call: TRBV12-3/TRBV12-4
clone_size: many
d_call: .
j_call: TRBJ2-1
cdr3_nt: TGTGCCAGCAGTTTCACCGGACCTGAGCAGTTCTTC
cdr3_aa: CASSFTGPEQFF

v_call: TRBV5-1
clone_size: many
d_call: TRBD2
j_call: TRBJ2-5
cdr3_nt: TGCGCCAGCAGCCAAGGACTAGCGCAACAAGAGACCCAGTACTTC
cdr3_aa: CASSQGLAQQETQYF

v_call: TRBV6-2/TRBV6-3
clone_size: many
d_call: .
j_call: TRBJ2-3
cdr3_nt: TGTGCCAGCAGCCTCACTGGTATGGATACGCAGTATTTT
cdr3_aa: CASSLTGMDTQYF

v_call: TRBV11-1
clone_size: .
d_call: .
j_call: TRBJ1-5
cdr3_nt: TGTGCCAGCAGCCAAGGGGCATGGGAGCCCCAGCATTTT
cdr3_aa: CASSQGAWEPQHF

v_call: TRBV9
clone_size: many
d_call: .
j_call: TRBJ2-1
cdr3_nt: TGTGCCAGCAGCGTTAGACGGGAGACTTTCCACAATGAGCAGTTCTTC
cdr3_aa: CASSVRRETFHNEQFF

v_call: TRBV7-9
clone_size: few
d_call: .
j_call: TRBJ2-5
cdr3_nt: TGTGCCAGCAGCCCCCTTCCCTCGGGTGAGACCCAGTACTTC
cdr3_aa: CASSPLPSGETQYF

v_call: TRBV6-2/TRBV6-3
clone_size: many
d_call: TRBD1
j_call: TRBJ1-1
cdr3_nt: TGTGCCAGCAGTTCCGGACAGGGAGGGGTGGAAGCTTTCTTT
cdr3_aa: CASSSGQGGVEAFF

v_call: TRBV24-1
clone_size: many
d_call: .
j_call: TRBJ2-2
cdr3_nt: TGTGCCACCAGTGATCCCGCCGCCACAAACACCGGGGAGCTGTTTTTT
cdr3_aa: CATSDPAATNTGELFF

v_call: TRBV7-9
clone_size: .
d_call: .
j_call: TRBJ2-3
cdr3_nt: TGTGCCAGCAGCCCCGGGCTCCTCGGGGGAGATACGCAGTATTTT
cdr3_aa: CASSPGLLGGDTQYF

v_call: TRBV10-3
clone_size: .
d_call: TRBD2
j_call: TRBJ2-5
cdr3_nt: TGTGCCATCAGTGACGTCCTAGCGGGTGCCGGTGGGACCCAGTACTTC
cdr3_aa: CAISDVLAGAGGTQYF

v_call: TRBV5-1
clone_size: few
d_call: .
j_call: TRBJ2-7
cdr3_nt: TGCGCCAGCATCGGGGGTTTCGCCAGGGGAGGGGAGCAGTACTTC
cdr3_aa: CASIGGFARGGEQYF

v_call: TRBV29-1
clone_size: many
d_call: TRBD2
j_call: TRBJ2-1
cdr3_nt: TGCAGCGTTGTAAGTTTCGAGGGTAGCGGGGCTAACTCCTACAATGAGCAGTTCTTC
cdr3_aa: CSVVSFEGSGANSYNEQFF

v_call: TRBV29-1
clone_size: many
d_call: .
j_call: TRBJ2-7
cdr3_nt: TGCAGCGTCCCTGGATACTACGAGCAGTACTTC
cdr3_aa: CSVPGYYEQYF

v_call: TRBV2
clone_size: many
d_call: .
j_call: TRBJ2-7
cdr3_nt: TGTGCCAGCAGTGGGGGAGCCTACGAGCAGTACTTC
cdr3_aa: CASSGGAYEQYF

v_call: TRBV30
clone_size: .
d_call: .
j_call: TRBJ1-5
cdr3_nt: TGTGCCTGGGGCTGGCAGGATAATCAGCCCCAGCATTTT
cdr3_aa: CAWGWQDNQPQHF

v_call: TRBV19
clone_size: few
d_call: .
j_call: TRBJ1-1
cdr3_nt: TGTGCCAGTAGTCCCCACCAAGCAGGGGCAGACACTGAAGCTTTCTTT
cdr3_aa: CASSPHQAGADTEAFF

v_call: TRBV12-3/TRBV12-4
clone_size: few
d_call: .
j_call: TRBJ2-2
cdr3_nt: TGTGCCAGCAGTCCACTGACGTATACTAAGAACACCGGGGAGCTGTTTTTT
cdr3_aa: CASSPLTYTKNTGELFF

v_call: TRBV24-1
clone_size: .
d_call: TRBD2
j_call: TRBJ2-2
cdr3_nt: TGTGCCACCAGTGACGGCGGGAGGGCCACCGGGGAGCTGTTTTTT
cdr3_aa: CATSDGGRATGELFF

v_call: TRBV27
clone_size: many
d_call: TRBD2
j_call: TRBJ2-7
cdr3_nt: TGTGCCAGCAGTACGGGCGGGGGTCCCTACGAGCAGTACTTC
cdr3_aa: CASSTGGGPYEQYF

v_call: TRBV25-1
clone_size: many
d_call: .
j_call: TRBJ2-1
cdr3_nt: TGTGCCAGCAGTCCCACTTTCTATGAGCAGTTCTTC
cdr3_aa: CASSPTFYEQFF

v_call: TRBV5-5
clone_size: few
d_call: .
j_call: TRBJ2-3
cdr3_nt: TGTGCCAGCAGCGTAGACACAGATACGCAGTATTTT
cdr3_aa: CASSVDTDTQYF

v_call: TRBV16
clone_size: many
d_call: TRBD1
j_call: TRBJ2-2
cdr3_nt: TGTGCCAGCAGCCACCCTTCACAGGGGGGAAAAGCCGGGGAGCTGTTTTTT
cdr3_aa: CASSHPSQGGKAGELFF

v_call: TRBV4-3
clone_size: many
d_call: .
j_call: TRBJ1-2
cdr3_nt: TGCGCCAGCAGCCAAGAGAGAGAAGAAAACTATGGCTACACCTTC
cdr3_aa: CASSQEREENYGYTF

v_call: TRBV4-1
clone_size: many
d_call: TRBD2
j_call: TRBJ2-3
cdr3_nt: TGCGCCAGCAGCCAAGGACTAGCGGGAGGCACAGATACGCAGTATTTT
cdr3_aa: CASSQGLAGGTDTQYF

v_call: TRBV7-2
clone_size: many
d_call: .
j_call: TRBJ2-1
cdr3_nt: TGTGCCAGCAGCTTCGGGAGCTGGAATGAGCAGTTCTTC
cdr3_aa: CASSFGSWNEQFF

v_call: TRBV12-3/TRBV12-4
clone_size: many
d_call: .
j_call: TRBJ1-5
cdr3_nt: TGTGCCAGCAGTCCAGACATGGGCAATCAGCCCCAGCATTTT
cdr3_aa: CASSPDMGNQPQHF

v_call: TRBV20-1
clone_size: many
d_call: .
j_call: TRBJ2-1
cdr3_nt: TGCAGTGCTAGCGGAGGTGGTTACAATGAGCAGTTCTTC
cdr3_aa: CSASGGGYNEQFF

v_call: TRBV6-2/TRBV6-3
clone_size: many
d_call: TRBD2
j_call: TRBJ2-7
cdr3_nt: TGTGCCAGCAGTTACTCGACTAGCGCCTACGAGCAGTACTTC
cdr3_aa: CASSYSTSAYEQYF

v_call: TRBV10-2
clone_size: many
d_call: TRBD2
j_call: TRBJ2-1
cdr3_nt: TGCGCCAGTACAGAAATAGCGGGAGAGATTGTTGAGCAGTTCTTC
cdr3_aa: CASTEIAGEIVEQFF

v_call: TRBV27
clone_size: many
d_call: TRBD2
j_call: TRBJ2-5
cdr3_nt: TGTGCCAGCAGTCCGCTTACCACTTTAGCGGGAGGTGGGCAAGAGACCCAGTACTTC
cdr3_aa: CASSPLTTLAGGGQETQYF

v_call: TRBV6-5
clone_size: many
d_call: .
j_call: TRBJ1-1
cdr3_nt: TGTGCCAGCAGTTACCATACCGGGGGTGAAGCTTTCTTT
cdr3_aa: CASSYHTGGEAFF

v_call: TRBV27
clone_size: many
d_call: .
j_call: TRBJ2-7
cdr3_nt: TGTGCCAGCAGTGGTCTAGAAGGCGAGCAGTACTTC
cdr3_aa: CASSGLEGEQYF

v_call: TRBV12-3/TRBV12-4
clone_size: many
d_call: TRBD2
j_call: TRBJ2-5
cdr3_nt: TGTGCCAGCAGGGTGACTAGCGGGAAGGGAGAAGAGACCCAGTACTTC
cdr3_aa: CASRVTSGKGEETQYF

v_call: TRBV7-9
clone_size: many
d_call: .
j_call: TRBJ2-7
cdr3_nt: TGTGCCAGCAGCCTCGACCCAGGCGACCTATACGAGCAGTACTTC
cdr3_aa: CASSLDPGDLYEQYF

v_call: TRBV12-3/TRBV12-4
clone_size: many
d_call: .
j_call: TRBJ1-1
cdr3_nt: TGTGCCAGCAGTTTAGGGGCCCCTGAAGCTTTCTTT
cdr3_aa: CASSLGAPEAFF

v_call: TRBV7-9
clone_size: many
d_call: TRBD2
j_call: TRBJ2-7
cdr3_nt: TGTGCCAGCAGCCCGGGAGGGGGCTACGAGCAGTACTTC
cdr3_aa: CASSPGGGYEQYF

v_call: TRBV7-9
clone_size: many
d_call: .
j_call: TRBJ2-1
cdr3_nt: TGTGCCAGCAGCCACATGATGGCGGGCTACAATGAGCAGTTCTTC
cdr3_aa: CASSHMMAGYNEQFF

v_call: TRBV7-2
clone_size: many
d_call: .
j_call: TRBJ2-2
cdr3_nt: TGTGCCAGCAGCTTAAATCTACTTATGAACACCGGGGAGCTGTTTTTT
cdr3_aa: CASSLNLLMNTGELFF

v_call: TRBV4-1
clone_size: many
d_call: TRBD1
j_call: TRBJ1-1
cdr3_nt: TGCGCCAGCAGCCCGGGACAGGGGACCCCTGAAGCTTTCTTT
cdr3_aa: CASSPGQGTPEAFF

v_call: TRBV7-8
clone_size: many
d_call: .
j_call: TRBJ2-7
cdr3_nt: TGTGCCAGCAGCCAAGGGGGGGCATTGGGCGAGCAGTACTTC
cdr3_aa: CASSQGGALGEQYF

v_call: TRBV15
clone_size: many
d_call: TRBD2
j_call: TRBJ2-1
cdr3_nt: TGTGCCACCAGCCAGCGGACTAGCGGGGTGTACAATGAGCAGTTCTTC
cdr3_aa: CATSQRTSGVYNEQFF

v_call: TRBV11-2
clone_size: few
d_call: TRBD1
j_call: TRBJ2-3
cdr3_nt: TGTGCCAGCAGCGCTCAGGGGGCTGAGCAGTATTTT
cdr3_aa: CASSAQGAEQYF

v_call: TRBV29-1
clone_size: many
d_call: TRBD1
j_call: TRBJ1-2
cdr3_nt: TGCAGCGTTGAAGCCCCAGGGGGGGCCTATGGCTACACCTTC
cdr3_aa: CSVEAPGGAYGYTF

v_call: TRBV7-8
clone_size: .
d_call: .
j_call: TRBJ2-7
cdr3_nt: TGTGCCAGCAGCTTAGGGTTCTACGAGCAGTACTTC
cdr3_aa: CASSLGFYEQYF

v_call: TRBV7-6
clone_size: many
d_call: .
j_call: TRBJ2-7
cdr3_nt: TGTGCCAGCAGCTTAGGCCAAATACAAAGATTCCTCGAGCAGTACTTC
cdr3_aa: CASSLGQIQRFLEQYF